This T cell receptor beta chain appears in the sequencing data of a study of cytomegalovirus exposure and HLA in healthy donors. PCR used 60 Vbeta primers and 13 Jbeta primers. Assay used: immunoSEQ multiplex PCR; TCRdb lists only in-frame clones, some missing. This table holds 250,000 or so clones, approximately 91% found once. This CDR3 is 15 amino acids long. J was trimmed by 5 bases and V by 3 bases; bases with no gene match: 8. CDR1 MDHEN and CDR2 SYDVKM come from the germline V gene. The receptor was derived from a girl aged 2 to 10 in good health and CMV-seronegative. Sequencing was carried out using PBMCs. The rearrangement uses TRBV28 and TRBJ2-3; 7 bases fit TRBD2. The CDR3 loop reads CASSFYQRGGDTQYF. In nucleotides, the CDR3 is TGTGCCAGCAGTTTTTATCAGCGGGGAGGAGATACGCAGTATTTT.